This T cell receptor (beta chain) was sequenced for a study of blood T cell repertoires in COVID-19. Study summary: Both acute and convalescent COVID-19 samples were obtained from the United States, Italy and Spain.

Those enrolled in Seattle joined during active infection and were followed longitudinally afterward. This clone was observed a single time. Looked up from germline, CDR1 is LNHDA and CDR2 is SQIVND (reference sequence). The CDR3 length is 18 residues. V shed 3 bases and J 4 bases; nucleotides not matched to a gene: 12. Source study methods: The authors estimated nucleated cell counts from reference gene primer amplification. TCRdb's table, derived via immunoSEQ multiplex PCR, lists solely in-frame clones and lacks some. V, J and clone size are those of that table, while D and trimming were read from the DNA. The sample gives about 160,000 clones, around nine tenths of which show up once; around 0.63% is in the top ten.

This sequence originates from a man in his sixties with COVID-19, enrolled during active disease. Sequencing input: peripheral blood. The V gene is TRBV19, the J gene TRBJ2-3, with 11 bases that match TRBD1. The CDR3 spells CASSILAGQGAKPDTQYF. The CDR3, as DNA: TGTGCCAGTAGTATTCTTGCTGGACAGGGGGCGAAGCCAGATACGCAGTATTTT.